The TCR beta chain under discussion was sequenced for a study of shared clonotypes between healthy human individuals. Background on the study: Each donor's CD8 memory used one plate, CD8 naive two, each CD4 subset three.

Overall study results and limits: Unshared clonotypes carried lower generation probabilities than those common to all four donors. About 5% was the fraction of naive CD4 clonotypes found shared across several donors.

Germline assignment: CDR1 SGHTA and CDR2 FQGTGA. CDR3 size: 15 residues. V shed 2 bases and J shed 3 bases, with 13 bases lying between them. Comments on this clone: Antigen unknown.

Each replicate PCR on the sorted subsets used 200 ng DNA (roughly 32,000 T cell genomes). Using immunoSEQ multiplex PCR, the repertoire was profiled, and TCRdb retains in-frame clones only, with some absent. Of over 2 million clones listed, 85% to 95% are singletons. Specimen: naive CD4+ T cells sorted from blood. Subset defined: CD45RA+ positively selected. The chain carries TRBV7-3 and TRBJ2-5, with a tentative D call TRBD1 (6 bases). The TCR was taken from a young man in good health. This chain's CDR3 is CASSLGRGVEETQYF. The CDR3 bases are TGTGCCAGCAGCTTAGGCAGGGGTGTGGAAGAGACCCAGTACTTC.